The 25 T cell receptor beta chains below were found in one sample sequenced in a study of CD8 T cells in ankylosing spondylitis. TCRdb itself ran the 5' RACE reads through MiXCR, one entry per CDR3 protein. The data contain 350,000 to 400,000 distinct CDR3 sequences, 20% to 25% of them singletons. Sequencing was done on a sample of blood, either unsorted or a sorted T cell fraction (not recorded which). The receptors were gathered from a male donor with ankylosing spondylitis or in good health (not recorded which).

The chain carries TRBV20-1 and TRBJ2-2; 9 positions agree with TRBD1. V lost 2 bases to trimming and J lost 3 bases; unmatched junction nucleotides: 4. Germline V gene data show CDR1 as DFQATT and CDR2 as SNEGSKA (reference sequence). This CDR3 spans 15 amino acids. Here the CDR3 reads CSARSDRGYTGELFF. The CDR3 coding sequence is TGCAGTGCTAGATCCGACAGGGGGTACACCGGGGAGCTGTTTTTT.

The chain recombines TRBV6-5 with TRBJ2-7; a weak D match, TRBD2 (6 bases). Trimming left V 0 bases short and J 7 bases short, with 10 bases between. This CDR3 contains 13 residues. Germline V gene sequence: CDR1 MNHEY, CDR2 SVGAGI. CDR3 protein: CASSYSPGGEQYF. The CDR3 region has the DNA TGTGCCAGCAGTTACTCCCCCGGGGGTGAGCAGTACTTC.

There are a few counts of this clonotype. For the CDR3, the DNA is TGTGCCAGCAGTTTATCTGCCGGGGACTCCTACAATGAGCAGTTCTTC. It encodes CASSLSAGDSYNEQFF. V usage is TRBV27 and J usage is TRBJ2-1; D may be TRBD2 (5 bases). Trimming pared 0 bases from V and 0 bases from J, leaving 9 bases between. This CDR3 has 16 residues. Germline-derived CDR1 and CDR2 are MNHEY and SMNVEV (reference sequence).

This clonotype was counted a few times. This chain uses TRBV9 with TRBJ2-1; 13 bases match TRBD2. CDR1 is SGDLS and CDR2 is YYNGEE in the germline V gene. Trimming took 2 bases from V and 7 from J; bases not matched to a gene: 6. The CDR3 consists of 16 residues. The CDR3 is CASSVTSGGAKNEQFF. In DNA, the CDR3 is TGTGCCAGCAGCGTTACTAGCGGGGGGGCCAAAAATGAGCAGTTCTTC.

This chain links TRBV6-1 with TRBJ1-1; D gene uncertain. With 1 base removed from V and 1 base from J, the gap between germline ends came to 4 bases. Germline CDR1 is MNHNS and CDR2 is SASEGT. The CDR3 runs to 13 residues. The CDR3 spells CASSEGGNTEAFF. The CDR3 DNA is TGTGCCAGCAGTGAAGGGGGGAACACTGAAGCTTTCTTT.

The chain has TRBV11-1 and TRBJ2-3, with TRBD2 identical over 7 bases. The CDR3 spans 19 residues. Looked up from germline, CDR1 is SGHAT and CDR2 is FQDESV (reference sequence). After removal of 2 bases from V and 2 bases from J, the junction contained 16 bases not matched to a gene. CDR3 bases: TGTGCCAGCAGCTTAACGAGGTGGAGGGCGGGAGCTATCACAGATACGCAGTATTTT. As protein: CASSLTRWRAGAITDTQYF. Filled out from reference TRBV11-1 and TRBJ2-3, the complete variable domain reads EAEVAQSPRYKITEKSQAVAFWCDPISGHATLYWYRQILGQGPELLVQFQDESVVDDSQLPKDRFSAERLKGVDSTLKIQPAELGDSAMYLCASSLTRWRAGAITDTQYFGPGTRLTVL.

This rearrangement joins TRBV2 to TRBJ2-7, with D maybe TRBD2 (5 bases). V was shortened by 2 bases and J by 6 bases, with 8 bases between the two germline ends. The CDR3 has 12 amino acids. Germline V CDR1 and CDR2: SNHLY, FYNNEI. The CDR3 loop reads CASSEPGSEQYF. As DNA, the CDR3 is TGTGCCAGCAGTGAACCGGGGAGCGAGCAGTACTTC. Using reference TRBV2 and TRBJ2-7 for the parts outside the CDR3, the full variable domain is EPEVTQTPSHQVTQMGQEVILRCVPISNHLYFYWYRQILGQKVEFLVSFYNNEISEKSEIFDDQFSVERPDGSNFTLKIRSTKLEDSAMYFCASSEPGSEQYFGPGTRLTVT.

The J gene is TRBJ2-3, the V gene TRBV7-9; no definite D call. This CDR3 comprises 10 residues. Germline CDR1 reads SEHNR; CDR2 reads FQNEAQ (reference sequence). The V end lost 9 bases, the J end lost 6 bases, and 7 bases lay between the germline ends. The CDR3 here is CARPRDTQYF. For the CDR3, the DNA is TGTGCCAGACCGAGGGATACGCAGTATTTT. The variable domain in full, with the rest retrieved from reference TRBV7-9 and TRBJ2-3, is DTGVSQNPRHKITKRGQNVTFRCDPISEHNRLYWYRQTLGQGPEFLTYFQNEAQLEKSRLLSDRFSAERPKGSFSTLEIQRTEQGDSAMYLCARPRDTQYFGPGTRLTVL.

This clonotype was detected a few times. The chain links TRBV4-1 to TRBJ2-7, with 9 bases identical to TRBD2. The CDR3 totals 16 residues. V was pared by 3 bases and J by 5 bases, with 11 bases of the junction left unmatched. Germline V gene sequence: CDR1 MGHRA, CDR2 YSYEKL. As DNA, the CDR3 is TGCGCCAGCAGCCAGGAGTATGCGGGGGGGCGTGACGAGCAGTACTTC. This gives the protein CASSQEYAGGRDEQYF.

This clonotype was counted only a few times. The chain is built from TRBV12-3 or TRBV12-4 and TRBJ2-1; 10 bases line up with TRBD2. V was pared by 6 bases and J by 3 bases, with 5 bases of the junction left unmatched. The CDR3 totals 15 residues. CDR3 sequence reads: CASRGAGGHYNEQFF. The DNA of the CDR3 is TGTGCCAGCAGGGGAGCGGGGGGGCACTACAATGAGCAGTTCTTC.

This clonotype was found a few times. This chain joins TRBV7-9 and TRBJ2-1; D gene unclear. Germline values: CDR1 SEHNR, CDR2 FQNEAQ (reference sequence). The CDR3 loop spans 13 amino acids. V was clipped by 1 base and J by 12 bases, with 13 bases between them. CDR3 sequence: CASSLGGGGGQFF. The CDR3 DNA reads TGTGCCAGCAGCTTAGGTGGTGGTGGTGGGCAGTTCTTC.

The chain uses TRBV29-1 and TRBJ2-7; D remains unclear. This CDR3 has 12 residues. CDR1 is SQVTM, CDR2 ANQGSEA, per germline. Trimming stripped 6 bases from V and 0 bases from J, with 9 bases between. The CDR3 sequence is CSVQAFSYEQYF. The CDR3 coding sequence is TGCAGCGTCCAAGCCTTCTCCTACGAGCAGTACTTC.

This clonotype was counted only a few times. V gene TRBV9 combines with J gene TRBJ1-3, with no clear D. Per germline, CDR1 SGDLS and CDR2 YYNGEE. Trimming removed 2 bases at V and 4 bases at J, with 13 bases between. CDR3 length equals 15 residues. CDR3 amino acids: CASSVGVTPGNTIYF. CDR3 in DNA: TGTGCCAGCAGCGTGGGCGTGACACCAGGAAACACCATATATTTT. The full variable domain, in which reference TRBV9 and TRBJ1-3 provide the parts outside the CDR3, is DSGVTQTPKHLITATGQRVTLRCSPRSGDLSVYWYQQSLDQGLQFLIQYYNGEERAKGNILERFSAQQFPDLHSELNLSSLELGDSALYFCASSVGVTPGNTIYFGEGSWLTVV.

The J gene is TRBJ2-7, the V gene TRBV7-9; D is undetermined. The CDR3 covers 12 residues. V was shortened by 5 bases and J by 3 bases, with 8 bases between the two germline ends. Germline V gene sequence: CDR1 SEHNR, CDR2 FQNEAQ (reference sequence). This CDR3 is CASSVVFYEQYF. The CDR3 coding sequence is TGTGCCAGCAGCGTAGTTTTCTACGAGCAGTACTTC. Full variable domain (rest looked up from reference TRBV7-9 and TRBJ2-7): DTGVSQNPRHKITKRGQNVTFRCDPISEHNRLYWYRQTLGQGPEFLTYFQNEAQLEKSRLLSDRFSAERPKGSFSTLEIQRTEQGDSAMYLCASSVVFYEQYFGPGTRLTVT.

V and J are TRBV6-5 and TRBJ2-7; weak D call: TRBD1 (6 bases). Trimming cost V 5 bases and J 9 bases, with 11 bases left between them. The CDR3 has 11 amino acids. From germline, CDR1 is MNHEY and CDR2 SVGAGI. The CDR3 coding sequence is TGTGCCAGCAGTACAACGACAGGGCAGTACTTC. As protein: CASSTTTGQYF.

This chain joins TRBV27 and TRBJ2-7; TRBD1 is a possible D gene (6 bases). The CDR3 length is 14 residues. Germline V gene sequence: CDR1 MNHEY, CDR2 SMNVEV (reference sequence). Trimming pared 6 bases from V and 1 base from J, leaving 13 bases between. CDR3: CASSPLTGSYEQYF. For the CDR3, the DNA is TGTGCCAGCAGCCCCTTAACAGGGTCCTACGAGCAGTACTTC.

This clonotype has more than one count but fewer than ten. The chain is built from TRBV11-2 and TRBJ1-1, with a weak D call TRBD1 (5 bases). This CDR3 region has 15 residues. V shed 1 base and J shed 5 bases, with 14 bases lying between them. Looked up from germline, CDR1 is SGHAT and CDR2 is FQNNGV. Here the CDR3 DNA reads TGTGCCAGCAGCTTAGTTCCAGGGCGGAGGACTGAAGCTTTCTTT. Encoded protein: CASSLVPGRRTEAFF. The complete variable domain, with remaining parts taken from reference TRBV11-2 and TRBJ1-1, reads EAGVAQSPRYKIIEKRQSVAFWCNPISGHATLYWYQQILGQGPKLLIQFQNNGVVDDSQLPKDRFSAERLKGVDSTLKIQPAKLEDSAVYLCASSLVPGRRTEAFFGQGTRLTVV.

This clonotype was seen a few times. This chain links TRBV27 with TRBJ2-3; D is unclear. Germline CDR1 is MNHEY and CDR2 is SMNVEV (reference sequence). The V gene lost 5 bases and the J gene lost 2 bases, with 11 bases spanning the gap. The CDR3 spans 14 residues. The CDR3 loop reads CASSNRWDTDTQYF. CDR3 bases: TGTGCCAGCAGTAACCGGTGGGACACAGATACGCAGTATTTT.

The V call is TRBV7-3, the J call TRBJ1-1; D gene ambiguous. V was pared by 5 bases and J by 6 bases, with 13 bases between. This CDR3 region has 13 residues. Germline loops: CDR1 SGHTA, CDR2 FQGTGA. CDR3 region: CASSLQGGSEAFF. In DNA form, the CDR3 reads TGTGCCAGCAGCCTACAAGGAGGGTCTGAAGCTTTCTTT.

This clonotype appeared a few times. The chain couples TRBV7-9 to TRBJ2-1; D is possibly TRBD1 (7 bases). This CDR3 is built from 15 residues. V shed 5 bases and J shed 0 bases, with 11 bases lying between them. Germline V gene data show CDR1 as SEHNR and CDR2 as FQNEAQ (reference sequence). DNA of the CDR3: TGTGCCAGCAGCGGGGGGACAGACTCCTACAATGAGCAGTTCTTC. Its protein is CASSGGTDSYNEQFF.

This clonotype was found a few times. This CDR3 is CASSFGTEDTEAFF. Written as DNA, the CDR3 is TGCGCCAGCAGCTTCGGGACAGAAGACACTGAAGCTTTCTTT. The V gene is TRBV5-1, the J gene TRBJ1-1, with 7 bases aligning to TRBD1. Unmatched junction bases numbered 4, after V lost 2 bases and J lost 3 bases. Germline lookup yields CDR1 SGHRS and CDR2 YFSETQ. CDR3 length: 14 residues.

The genes are TRBV5-4 and TRBJ2-3; a possible D gene is TRBD2 (5 bases). There are 14 residues in the CDR3. CDR1 and CDR2 from the germline V gene are SGHNT and YYREEE (reference sequence). Trimming stripped 2 bases from V and 4 bases from J, with 11 bases between. The CDR3 nucleotides read TGTGCCAGCAGCTTTCGGGGTTCCCCAGATACGCAGTATTTT. As protein: CASSFRGSPDTQYF.

The rearrangement links TRBV15 to TRBJ2-7; D possibly corresponds to TRBD1 (5 bases). Germline loops: CDR1 LNHNV, CDR2 YYDKDF (reference sequence). Between the trimmed V and J ends, which lost 3 bases and 8 bases, there was a span of 11 bases. The CDR3 runs 12 residues. CDR3 sequence (DNA): TGTGCCACCAGCAGGGCCGACAGCAAGCAGTACTTC. Its translation is CATSRADSKQYF.

The rearrangement joins TRBV9 to TRBJ2-7; D possibly corresponds to TRBD1 (6 bases). Germline CDR1 is SGDLS and CDR2 is YYNGEE. The ends were cut back, 3 bases at V and 2 bases at J, with 18 bases in the middle. The CDR3 runs 16 residues. The CDR3, as DNA: TGTGCCAGCAGCGCGTCTCTAACAGGGAGCGCCTACGAGCAGTACTTC. Encoded protein: CASSASLTGSAYEQYF.

J is TRBJ2-5 and V is TRBV20-1; 11 bases match TRBD1. The germline V gene encodes CDR1 DFQATT and CDR2 SNEGSKA (reference sequence). V lost 4 bases to trimming and J lost 4 bases; unmatched junction nucleotides: 5. This CDR3 region has 14 residues. The CDR3, as DNA: TGCAGTGCTAAGCCGGGACAGGGGGGAGAGACCCAGTACTTC. Amino acids: CSAKPGQGGETQYF.